A single sample is the source of the 29 T cell receptor beta chains below, sequenced in a study of cytomegalovirus exposure and HLA in healthy donors. The PCR had 60 Vbeta and 13 Jbeta primers. Assay used: immunoSEQ multiplex PCR; TCRdb lists only in-frame clones, some missing. The sample yields under 200,000 clones, 68% seen once. Sequenced: PBMCs. The receptors stem from a man in his fifties in good health and CMV-seronegative.

The V call is TRBV5-6, the J call TRBJ1-2, with 7 positions matching TRBD1. After removal of 3 bases from V and 4 bases from J, the junction contained 12 bases not matched to a gene. The CDR3 extends over 16 amino acids. Looked up from germline, CDR1 is SGHDT and CDR2 is YYEEEE. The DNA for the CDR3 is TGTGCCAGCAGCTCGAGGGACAGATTCCCTCTCTATGGCTACACCTTC. It yields the protein CASSSRDRFPLYGYTF.

J is TRBJ1-3 and V is TRBV5-6, with D perhaps TRBD1 (6 bases). In germline, CDR1 is SGHDT, CDR2 YYEEEE. The length of the CDR3 is 16 residues. V was clipped by 9 bases and J by 0 bases, with 19 bases between them. This CDR3 reads CATRSWDISSGNTIYF. The CDR3 DNA sequence: TGTGCCACCCGGAGTTGGGACATCAGCTCTGGAAACACCATATATTTT.

The CDR3 nucleotides read TGTGCCAGCAGCCAACGGACAGGGGCCCTAGAAGCTTTCTTT. Translated, it gives CASSQRTGALEAFF. The chain carries TRBV4-2 and TRBJ1-1, with 9 positions matching TRBD1. Germline-derived CDR1 and CDR2 are LGHNA and YNFKEQ. V shed 2 bases and J 8 bases; nucleotides not matched to a gene: 6. The CDR3 has 14 residues.

The rearrangement links TRBV5-1 to TRBJ2-2; the D is unclear. The V gene lost 0 bases and the J gene lost 5 bases, with 11 bases spanning the gap. This CDR3 region has 15 residues. Germline V lookup: CDR1 SGHRS, CDR2 YFSETQ. The CDR3 DNA reads as TGCGCCAGCAGCTTGGTGGGCAGTGAAACCGGGGAGCTGTTTTTT. Translated, it gives CASSLVGSETGELFF.

CDR3 sequence: CAISPSPGETQYF. The CDR3 DNA follows: TGTGCCATCAGTCCCTCACCAGGGGAGACCCAGTACTTC. V and J are TRBV10-3 and TRBJ2-5; D perhaps matches TRBD1 (5 bases). CDR1 and CDR2 from the germline V gene are ENHRY and SYGVKD. V lost 5 bases, J lost 5 bases, and 12 bases lay in between. The CDR3 has 13 amino acids.

The CDR3 DNA sequence: TGTGCCAGCAGCCAAGGTGGCCTGACAGTTTACACTGAAGCTTTCTTT. Protein sequence: CASSQGGLTVYTEAFF. The chain couples TRBV28 to TRBJ1-1, with D maybe TRBD1 (5 bases). The CDR3 contains 16 residues. CDR1 and CDR2 from the germline V gene are MDHEN and SYDVKM. The V and J ends lost 6 bases and 3 bases respectively, with 20 bases between them.

The V and J genes are TRBV18 and TRBJ1-6; D possibly corresponds to TRBD1 (5 bases). CDR3 size: 15 residues. In germline, CDR1 is KGHSH, CDR2 LQKENI. The V end lost 2 bases, the J end lost 7 bases, and 12 bases lay between the germline ends. The CDR3 nucleotides are TGTGCCAGCTCACCAAACAGGATCTACAATTCACCCCTCCACTTT. It yields the protein CASSPNRIYNSPLHF. Based on the CDR3 plus reference TRBV18 and TRBJ1-6, the full variable domain is NAGVMQNPRHLVRRRGQEARLRCSPMKGHSHVYWYRQLPEEGLKFMVYLQKENIIDESGMPKERFSAEFPKEGPSILRIQQVVRGDSAAYFCASSPNRIYNSPLHFGNGTRLTVT.

This chain links TRBV29-1 with TRBJ2-7; possible D gene TRBD1, 6 bases. Trimming cost V 7 bases and J 5 bases, with 18 bases left between them. CDR1 is SQVTM and CDR2 is ANQGSEA in the germline V gene. CDR3 length: 13 amino acids. The CDR3 loop reads CSAEQGLSNEQYF. The CDR3 region has the DNA TGCAGCGCGGAACAGGGTCTGTCTAACGAGCAGTACTTC.

This clone was observed once. This chain joins TRBV29-1 and TRBJ2-3; TRBD2 matches 8 bases. The CDR3 consists of 13 residues. Germline loops: CDR1 SQVTM, CDR2 ANQGSEA. The junction had 7 bases not matched to a gene; V was cut back by 3 bases and J by 8 bases. CDR3 nucleotides: TGCAGCGTTGAGACCGGGACTAGGGGTACGCAGTATTTT. This codes for CSVETGTRGTQYF.

This clone was counted only a few times. The chain is built from TRBV7-2 and TRBJ2-3; TRBD2 is a possible D gene (7 bases). Per germline, CDR1 SGHTA and CDR2 FQGNSA. V gave up 3 bases and J gave up 6 bases, with 13 bases separating them. There are 14 residues in the CDR3. The CDR3, as DNA: TGTGCCAGCAGCTTCGGGGGAGGGGGGGATACGCAGTATTTT. Residues: CASSFGGGGDTQYF. Full variable domain (rest looked up from reference TRBV7-2 and TRBJ2-3): GAGVSQSPSNKVTEKGKDVELRCDPISGHTALYWYRQSLGQGLEFLIYFQGNSAPDKSGLPSDRFSAERTGGSVSTLTIQRTQQEDSAVYLCASSFGGGGDTQYFGPGTRLTVL.

The chain has TRBV9 and TRBJ1-2, with D uncertain. V was cut by 0 bases and J by 0 bases, with 9 bases left in between. The CDR3 is made up of 15 amino acids. The germline V gene encodes CDR1 SGDLS and CDR2 YYNGEE. The CDR3 nucleotides read TGTGCCAGCAGCGTAGTAGCCGAAGCTAACTATGGCTACACCTTC. Its protein is CASSVVAEANYGYTF. The full variable domain, with the rest looked up from reference TRBV9 and TRBJ1-2, is DSGVTQTPKHLITATGQRVTLRCSPRSGDLSVYWYQQSLDQGLQFLIQYYNGEERAKGNILERFSAQQFPDLHSELNLSSLELGDSALYFCASSVVAEANYGYTFGSGTRLTVV.

J is TRBJ2-7 and V is TRBV7-2; 9 bases map to TRBD2. There are 15 residues in the CDR3. V lost 4 bases, J lost 0 bases, and 4 bases stayed unmatched. Germline CDR1 SGHTA, CDR2 FQGNSA. CDR3 loop: CASSSSGVSSYEQYF. The CDR3 DNA is TGTGCCAGCAGCTCTAGCGGGGTAAGCTCCTACGAGCAGTACTTC.

The chain carries TRBV19 and TRBJ2-2; D is perhaps TRBD1 (5 bases). The CDR3 runs to 14 residues. V dropped 4 bases and J dropped 3 bases, with 9 bases sitting between them. Germline loops: CDR1 LNHDA, CDR2 SQIVND (reference sequence). The CDR3 loop is CASSTQADTGELFF. CDR3 in DNA: TGTGCCAGTAGTACACAGGCGGACACCGGGGAGCTGTTTTTT.

The CDR3 DNA follows: TGTGCCAGCAGCTTAACAGATCACCAAGAAAAACTGTTTTTT. Translated: CASSLTDHQEKLFF. The V call is TRBV9, the J call TRBJ1-4, with D hard to call. This CDR3 spans 14 amino acids. V lost 4 bases and J lost 8, with 15 bases in between. Germline V lookup: CDR1 SGDLS, CDR2 YYNGEE.

The chain joins TRBV7-2 to TRBJ2-7, with 9 bases identical to TRBD1. From germline, CDR1 is SGHTA and CDR2 FQGNSA. The J segment lost 3 bases and the V segment lost 5 bases, leaving 11 bases of the junction unmatched. The CDR3 runs 16 residues. The CDR3 coding sequence is TGTGCCAGCAGCCCTAGAGACAGGGGGAGGAGCTACGAGCAGTACTTC. Its protein product is CASSPRDRGRSYEQYF.

The V gene is TRBV2, the J gene TRBJ2-1, with 7 positions matching TRBD2. The germline V gene encodes CDR1 SNHLY and CDR2 FYNNEI. The trim removed 8 bases at V and 0 bases at J, leaving 7 bases unmatched. This CDR3 comprises 15 residues. CDR3 coding DNA: TGTGCCAGCGCAGTGGGGGGGAGCTCCTACAATGAGCAGTTCTTC. Its translation is CASAVGGSSYNEQFF.

The chain uses TRBV27 and TRBJ2-3; 10 bases fit TRBD2. V was clipped by 6 bases and J by 2 bases; unmatched bases: 17. The CDR3 consists of 19 residues. Germline lookup yields CDR1 MNHEY and CDR2 SMNVEV (reference sequence). The CDR3 DNA is TGTGCCAGCAGCAAAAGGGCTAGCGGGGGCCCCCGCGCCACAGATACGCAGTATTTT. This gives the protein CASSKRASGGPRATDTQYF.

This chain connects TRBV4-1 to TRBJ2-5; a possible D gene is TRBD2 (6 bases). Looked up from germline, CDR1 is MGHRA and CDR2 is YSYEKL. The CDR3 is 15 amino acids. The V and J ends lost 1 base and 5 bases respectively, with 14 bases between them. This chain's CDR3 is CASSQVGGVGETQYF. CDR3 DNA: TGCGCCAGCAGCCAAGTGGGCGGGGTCGGTGAGACCCAGTACTTC.

This clone turned up a few times. The chain links TRBV4-1 to TRBJ2-4; D is possibly TRBD2 (6 bases). V was shortened by 0 bases and J by 2 bases, with 23 bases between the two germline ends. Germline CDR1 and CDR2: MGHRA and YSYEKL. The CDR3 spans 20 residues. This CDR3 is CASSQDFEGSGGYSKNIQYF. DNA for the CDR3: TGCGCCAGCAGCCAAGATTTCGAAGGTTCCGGGGGATACTCCAAAAACATTCAGTACTTC.

The genes are TRBV4-1 and TRBJ2-1, with 12 bases identical to TRBD2. V trimming: 4 bases; J trimming: 7 bases; junction bases outside the gene matches: 20. Germline V CDR1 and CDR2: MGHRA, YSYEKL. The CDR3 is made up of 20 amino acids. The CDR3: CASSRYWSGASGGARNEQFF. The CDR3 DNA reads as TGCGCCAGCAGCCGATATTGGAGTGGAGCTAGCGGGGGGGCCAGGAATGAGCAGTTCTTC.

The chain links TRBV10-1 to TRBJ2-7, with D perhaps TRBD1 (6 bases). Germline CDR1 is WNHNN and CDR2 is SYGVQD (reference sequence). The CDR3 covers 12 residues. Trimming removed 8 bases at V and 2 bases at J, with 10 bases between. The CDR3 DNA is TGCGCCAGCGGGGGACAAACCTACGAGCAGTACTTC. This encodes CASGGQTYEQYF.

The chain carries TRBV27 and TRBJ1-5, with D tentatively TRBD1 (6 bases). The CDR3 loop spans 14 amino acids. Germline V lookup: CDR1 MNHEY, CDR2 SMNVEV (reference sequence). The V and J ends lost 10 bases and 5 bases respectively, with 18 bases between them. CDR3 DNA: TGTGCCAACCTTTGGTACAGGGCCTATCAGCCCCAGCATTTT. Amino acids: CANLWYRAYQPQHF.

Only a few counts were recorded for this clone. V gene TRBV29-1 combines with J gene TRBJ1-2; D not resolved. With 7 bases removed from V and 4 bases from J, the gap between germline ends came to 19 bases. The CDR3 runs to 14 residues. Looked up from germline, CDR1 is SQVTM and CDR2 is ANQGSEA. In DNA, the CDR3 is TGCAGCGACCTGATAGTGGCGGCCCCCTATGGCTACACCTTC. Protein sequence: CSDLIVAAPYGYTF.

V usage is TRBV7-9 and J usage is TRBJ1-1, with D maybe TRBD1 (6 bases). V lost 5 bases and J 5 bases, leaving 15 bases between the germline ends. The CDR3 runs 14 residues. The germline CDR1 and CDR2 sequences are SEHNR and FQNEAQ (reference sequence). CDR3 bases: TGTGCCAGCAGCCCCCCTGGCAGGGGAACTGAAGCTTTCTTT. Protein sequence: CASSPPGRGTEAFF.

This chain connects TRBV11-2 to TRBJ1-1, with TRBD1 identical over 7 bases. Germline V gives CDR1 SGHAT, CDR2 FQNNGV. The CDR3 runs 14 residues. Trimming cost V 5 bases and J 5 bases; bases outside gene matches: 8. CDR3 sequence (DNA): TGTGCCAGCAGCGAAAACAGGGGAGGTACTGAAGCTTTCTTT. Its protein is CASSENRGGTEAFF.

The chain uses TRBV6-5 and TRBJ1-2, with 12 positions matching TRBD1. The CDR3 contains 15 residues. Germline trimming cut 8 bases from V and 4 bases from J; bases unmatched to any gene: 8. CDR1 and CDR2 from the germline V gene are MNHEY and SVGAGI. CDR3 in amino acids: CASRDRGLLGYGYTF. The CDR3 coding sequence is TGTGCCAGCCGGGACAGGGGGCTCCTAGGCTATGGCTACACCTTC.

This rearrangement joins TRBV5-1 to TRBJ2-2; weak D call: TRBD1 (6 bases). Looked up from germline, CDR1 is SGHRS and CDR2 is YFSETQ. The germline V and J ends were trimmed by 0 bases and 5 bases, with 8 bases remaining between them. This CDR3 spans 14 amino acids. CDR3 in amino acids: CASSLEGGTGELFF. For the CDR3, the DNA is TGCGCCAGCAGCTTGGAAGGGGGTACCGGGGAGCTGTTTTTT. Combining the CDR3 with reference TRBV5-1 and TRBJ2-2 gives the whole variable domain KAGVTQTPRYLIKTRGQQVTLSCSPISGHRSVSWYQQTPGQGLQFLFEYFSETQRNKGNFPGRFSGRQFSNSRSEMNVSTLELGDSALYLCASSLEGGTGELFFGEGSRLTVL.

The rearrangement links TRBV29-1 to TRBJ2-3; 12 bases are shared with TRBD2. Per germline, CDR1 SQVTM and CDR2 ANQGSEA. This CDR3 has 14 amino acids. V trimming: 2 bases; J trimming: 12 bases; junction bases outside the gene matches: 9. Written as DNA, the CDR3 is TGCAGCGTTGAACCTAGCGGGGGGGACATGAAACAGTATTTT. Translating gives CSVEPSGGDMKQYF.

There are a few counts of this clone. This chain uses TRBV28 with TRBJ1-5, with a tentative D call TRBD1 (5 bases). Deletions cut 5 bases from V and 5 bases from J, with 13 bases between. CDR3 length: 14 amino acids. Germline CDR1 and CDR2: MDHEN and SYDVKM. The CDR3 DNA reads as TGTGCCAGCAGTACCGGGACTGCTGATCAGCCCCAGCATTTT. It specifies CASSTGTADQPQHF.